These 4 T cell receptor beta chains were sequenced from one sample in a study of blood T cell repertoires in COVID-19. The method was immunoSEQ multiplex PCR; TCRdb's version includes in-frame clones alone and lacks a portion of them. In the table there are 200,000 to 250,000 clones, roughly 77% of which are singletons. The sample consisted of PBMCs or T cells enriched from blood (not recorded which). All receptors derive from a man aged 35-49 years who had recovered from COVID-19.

The V gene is TRBV7-9, the J gene TRBJ1-1; a weak D match, TRBD1 (5 bases). V gave up 1 base and J gave up 4 bases, with 13 bases separating them. The CDR3 is 15 amino acids. Germline lookup yields CDR1 SEHNR and CDR2 FQNEAQ (reference sequence). The CDR3 is CASSLDMGLSTEAFF. The CDR3 coding sequence is TGTGCCAGCAGCTTAGATATGGGGCTGAGCACTGAAGCTTTCTTT.

This chain joins TRBV29-1 and TRBJ1-2, with D perhaps TRBD1 (6 bases). V was trimmed by 4 bases and J by 8 bases, leaving 11 bases between them. The germline gives CDR1 SQVTM, CDR2 ANQGSEA. The CDR3 sequence is 11 residues long. The CDR3 protein is CSVVTGEGYTF. In nucleotides, the CDR3 is TGCAGCGTTGTGACAGGAGAGGGCTACACCTTC.

The chain uses TRBV16 and TRBJ2-1, with D maybe TRBD2 (5 bases). In germline, CDR1 is KGHSY, CDR2 FQNENV. Deletions cut 6 bases from V and 0 bases from J, with 18 bases between. The CDR3 covers 17 residues. Here the CDR3 DNA reads TGTGCCAGCAGTCCTCTCCGTACCGGGAACTCCTACAATGAGCAGTTCTTC. Protein: CASSPLRTGNSYNEQFF.

V is TRBV2 and J is TRBJ1-5; tentative D call: TRBD1 (5 bases). Germline V gives CDR1 SNHLY, CDR2 FYNNEI. Between the trimmed V and J ends, which lost 4 bases and 4 bases, there was a span of 14 bases. The CDR3 runs 15 residues. The CDR3 protein is CASSGLRGGNQPQHF. The CDR3 DNA reads as TGTGCCAGCAGTGGGTTGAGGGGAGGGAATCAGCCCCAGCATTTT.